This record looks at one T cell receptor beta chain sequence and its context. A quantity of roughly 0.5 to 1 ug RNA underwent reverse transcription using random hexamers. TCRdb re-called the immunoSEQ multiplex PCR reads with MiXCR, one entry per CDR3 protein. The repertoire holds 150,000 to 180,000 distinct CDR3 sequences, with around 95% as singletons. This record belongs to a study of CD8 T cells in Susac syndrome. Study-level background: Within the sequenced Susac syndrome patient group, five or six exhibited active disease and fewer than 10 were in remission.

V trimming: 8 bases; J trimming: 5 bases; junction bases outside the gene matches: 5. The CDR3 contains 12 residues. The sequence derives from a human donor with Susac syndrome. The genes are TRBV12-3 or TRBV12-4 and TRBJ2-5, with 7 bases aligning to TRBD1. Material: CD4+ T cells from PBMCs. Here the CDR3 DNA reads TGTGCCAGCCTCGAGACAGGGGAGACCCAGTACTTC. Translation: CASLETGETQYF.